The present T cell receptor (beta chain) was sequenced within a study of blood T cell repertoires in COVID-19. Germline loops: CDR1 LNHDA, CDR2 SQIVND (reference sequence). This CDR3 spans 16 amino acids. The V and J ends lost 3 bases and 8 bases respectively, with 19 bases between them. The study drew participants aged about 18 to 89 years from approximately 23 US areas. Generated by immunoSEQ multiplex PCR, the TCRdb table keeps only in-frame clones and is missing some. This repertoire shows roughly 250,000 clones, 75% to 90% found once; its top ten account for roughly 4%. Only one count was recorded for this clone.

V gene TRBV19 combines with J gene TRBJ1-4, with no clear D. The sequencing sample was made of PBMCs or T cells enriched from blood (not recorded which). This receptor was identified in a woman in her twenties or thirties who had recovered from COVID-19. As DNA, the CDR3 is TGTGCCAGTAGTATCGGGGAGAGGGCCGCCTACGAAAAACTGTTTTTT. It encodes CASSIGERAAYEKLFF.